The clone carrying this T cell receptor (beta chain) showed up just a few times. This sample stems from a study of OX40 agonist ivuxolimab in advanced cancers. Overall study: The study treated patients with ivuxolimab, an agonistic anti-OX40 (CD134) antibody.

Assay: immunoSEQ multiplex PCR; the TCRdb copy retains only in-frame clones and omits some. This table has 59,000 or so clones, about 90% appearing once. The CDR3 extends over 12 amino acids. The source was CD4+ or CD8+ T cells sorted from blood, collected in a trial of the OX40 agonist ivuxolimab. The chain recombines TRBV21-1 with TRBJ2-1; the table's D call, TRBD2, has no DNA check behind it. TRBV21-1 counts as a pseudogene. This TCR was recovered from an adult with an advanced solid tumor such as melanoma, head and neck, liver or kidney cancer. The CDR3 DNA is TGTGCCAGCACTGCCGAGTACAATGAGCAGTTCTTC. Amino acid sequence: CASTAEYNEQFF.